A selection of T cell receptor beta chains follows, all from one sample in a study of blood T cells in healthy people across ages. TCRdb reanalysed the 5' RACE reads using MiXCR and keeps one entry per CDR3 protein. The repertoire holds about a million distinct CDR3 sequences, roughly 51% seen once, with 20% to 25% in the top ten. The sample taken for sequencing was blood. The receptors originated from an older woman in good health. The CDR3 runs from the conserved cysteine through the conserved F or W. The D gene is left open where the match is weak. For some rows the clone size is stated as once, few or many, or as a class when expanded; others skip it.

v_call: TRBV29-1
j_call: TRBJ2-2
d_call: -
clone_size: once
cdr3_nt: TGCAGCGTTGTACCCGTTACCGGGGAGCTGTTTTTT
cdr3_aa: CSVVPVTGELFF

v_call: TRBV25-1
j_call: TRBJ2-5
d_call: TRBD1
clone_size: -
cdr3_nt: TGTGCCAGCAGTGAATCAGCGACAGGGGGTAAAGAGACCCAGTACTTC
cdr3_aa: CASSESATGGKETQYF

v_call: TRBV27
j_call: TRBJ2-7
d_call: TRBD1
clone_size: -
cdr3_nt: TGTGCCAGCAGTTTTCGGGTTGAGACAGGGTTTACCTACGAGCAGTACTTC
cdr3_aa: CASSFRVETGFTYEQYF

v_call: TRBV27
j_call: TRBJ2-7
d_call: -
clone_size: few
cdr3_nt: TGTGCCAGCAGTTTTACGGCGGACGGGGAGCAGTACTTC
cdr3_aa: CASSFTADGEQYF

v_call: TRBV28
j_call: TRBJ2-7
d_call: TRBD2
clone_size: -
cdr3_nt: TGTGCCAGCGTGACTAGCGGCTACGAGCAGTACTTC
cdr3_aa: CASVTSGYEQYF

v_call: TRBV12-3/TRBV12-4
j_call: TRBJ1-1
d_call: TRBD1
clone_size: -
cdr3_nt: TGTGCCAGCAGTCCCCAGACAGGGGGTGTAACTGAAGCTTTCTTT
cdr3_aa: CASSPQTGGVTEAFF

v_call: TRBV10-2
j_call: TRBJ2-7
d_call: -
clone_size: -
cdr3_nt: TGCGCCAGTAGTACTCGGGGATTTTACGAGCAGTACTTC
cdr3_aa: CASSTRGFYEQYF

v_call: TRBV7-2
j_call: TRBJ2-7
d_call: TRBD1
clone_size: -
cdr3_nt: TGTGCCAGCAGCTTACGGGGAACCGGGACAGGGGGCTCCTACGAGCAGTACTTC
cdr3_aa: CASSLRGTGTGGSYEQYF

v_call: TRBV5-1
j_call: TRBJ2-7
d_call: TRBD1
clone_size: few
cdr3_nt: TGCGCCAGCAGATTAGGACAGGGGGTGTCCTACGAGCAGTACTTC
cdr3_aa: CASRLGQGVSYEQYF

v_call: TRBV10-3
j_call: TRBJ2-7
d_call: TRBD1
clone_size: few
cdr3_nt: TGTGCCATCAGTGGGACAGGGGGATTCTACGAGCAGTACTTC
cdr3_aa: CAISGTGGFYEQYF

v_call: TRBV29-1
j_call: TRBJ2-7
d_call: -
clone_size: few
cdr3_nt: TGCAGCGTTCTTCTGGGGATAAGCTACGAGCAGTACTTC
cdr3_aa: CSVLLGISYEQYF

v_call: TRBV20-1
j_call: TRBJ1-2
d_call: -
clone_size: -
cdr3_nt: TGCAGTGCTATAGAGGGGGGCTCCGACTATGGCTACACCTTC
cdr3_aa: CSAIEGGSDYGYTF

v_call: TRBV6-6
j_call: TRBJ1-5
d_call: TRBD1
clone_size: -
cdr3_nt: TGTGCCAGCAGAGCCACTCAGGGGGCGAGCAATCAGCCCCAGCATTTT
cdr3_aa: CASRATQGASNQPQHF

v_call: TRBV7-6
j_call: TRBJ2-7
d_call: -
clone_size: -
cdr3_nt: TGTGCCAGCAGCTTAGTCGACAGGTCGAGCTCCTACGAGCAGTACTTC
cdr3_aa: CASSLVDRSSSYEQYF

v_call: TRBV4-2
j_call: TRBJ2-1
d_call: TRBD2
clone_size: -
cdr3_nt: TGTGCCAGCAGTAAAGGCAGCGGGGGGGGCAATGAGCAGTTCTTC
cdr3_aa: CASSKGSGGGNEQFF

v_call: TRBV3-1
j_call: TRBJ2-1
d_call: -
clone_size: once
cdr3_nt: TGTGCCAGCAGCCAACTTACAAAAAAGTTCTTC
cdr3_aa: CASSQLTKKFF

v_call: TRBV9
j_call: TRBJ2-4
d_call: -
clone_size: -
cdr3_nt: TGTGCCAGCAGCGGCATAGGAAACATTCAGTACTTC
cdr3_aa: CASSGIGNIQYF

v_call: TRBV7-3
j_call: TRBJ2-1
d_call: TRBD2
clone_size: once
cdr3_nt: TGTGCCAGCAGCCACTTGGTAGGGACTAGCGGATACAATGAGCAGTTCTTC
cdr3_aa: CASSHLVGTSGYNEQFF

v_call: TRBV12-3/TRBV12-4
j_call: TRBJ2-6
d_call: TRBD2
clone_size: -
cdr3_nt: TGTGCCAGCAGTTGGGGACTAGCGGGAGTAGTGGGGGCCAACGTCCTGACTTTC
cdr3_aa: CASSWGLAGVVGANVLTF

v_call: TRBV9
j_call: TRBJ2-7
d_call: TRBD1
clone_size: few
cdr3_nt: TGTGCCAGCAGCGTAGGAGGGACAGCCTCCTACGAGCAGTACTTC
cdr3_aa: CASSVGGTASYEQYF

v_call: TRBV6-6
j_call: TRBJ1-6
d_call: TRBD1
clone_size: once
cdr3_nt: TGTGCCAGCAGCCCTGGGACAGGGGGTTCACCCCTCCACTTT
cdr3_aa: CASSPGTGGSPLHF

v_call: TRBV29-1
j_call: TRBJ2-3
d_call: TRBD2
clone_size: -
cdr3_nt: TGCAGCCACTCGGGACTAGCGGGAGATGGTGCTACGCAGTATTTT
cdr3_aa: CSHSGLAGDGATQYF

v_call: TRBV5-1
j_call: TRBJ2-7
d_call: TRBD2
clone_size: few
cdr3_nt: TGCGCCAGCAGCGATCAATCTAGCGGGGGATACGAGCAGTACTTC
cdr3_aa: CASSDQSSGGYEQYF

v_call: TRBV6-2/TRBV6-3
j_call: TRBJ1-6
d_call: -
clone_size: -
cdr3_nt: TGTACCAGCAGTTACCCTCGGACAAGCAGAGGCTCCTATAATTCACCCCTCCACTTT
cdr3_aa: CTSSYPRTSRGSYNSPLHF

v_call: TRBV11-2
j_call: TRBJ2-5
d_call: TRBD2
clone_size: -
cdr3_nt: TGTGCCAGCAGCTTAGCTGGCGGGGGGAACCAAGAGACCCAGTACTTC
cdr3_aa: CASSLAGGGNQETQYF

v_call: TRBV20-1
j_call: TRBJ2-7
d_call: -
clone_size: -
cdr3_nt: TGCAGTGCTAAGCGAACAGGGATTGCCTACGAGCAGTACTTC
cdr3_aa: CSAKRTGIAYEQYF

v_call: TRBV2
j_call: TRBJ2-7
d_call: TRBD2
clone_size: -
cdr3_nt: TGTGCCAGCACCGGGACTAGCGATTACGAGCAGTACTTC
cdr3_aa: CASTGTSDYEQYF

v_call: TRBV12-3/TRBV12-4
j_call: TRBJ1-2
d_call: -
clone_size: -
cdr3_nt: TGTGCCAGCAGGGTCGGGACACCGGGAGGCTACACCTTC
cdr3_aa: CASRVGTPGGYTF

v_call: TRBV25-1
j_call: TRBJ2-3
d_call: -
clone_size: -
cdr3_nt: TGTGCCAGCAGTGTGACGGGACTGGGAGATACGCAGTATTTT
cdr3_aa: CASSVTGLGDTQYF

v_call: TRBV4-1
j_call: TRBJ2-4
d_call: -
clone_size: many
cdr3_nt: TGCGCCAGCAGCCCCAGCCGTGAGTGGGAGATGAATGGTGACATTCAGTACTTC
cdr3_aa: CASSPSREWEMNGDIQYF

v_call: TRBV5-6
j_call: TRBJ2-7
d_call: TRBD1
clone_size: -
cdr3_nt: TGTGCCAGCAGCCCTATTCTGGCCCAGGGGGTCTACGAGCAGTACTTC
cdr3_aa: CASSPILAQGVYEQYF

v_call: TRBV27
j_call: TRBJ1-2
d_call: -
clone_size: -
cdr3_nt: TGTGCCAGCAGTTTCCGAACGACAGCGAACTATGGCTACACCTTC
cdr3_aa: CASSFRTTANYGYTF

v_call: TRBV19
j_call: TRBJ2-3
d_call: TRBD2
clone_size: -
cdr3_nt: TGTGCCAGTAGCAGGGATGGTGCTAGCGGGAGGTTAGATACGCAGTATTTT
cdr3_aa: CASSRDGASGRLDTQYF

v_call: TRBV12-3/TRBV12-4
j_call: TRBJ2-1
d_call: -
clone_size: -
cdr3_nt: TGTGCCAGCAGTTTGGAGGGGGTTCATAGTGAGCAGTTCTTC
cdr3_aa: CASSLEGVHSEQFF

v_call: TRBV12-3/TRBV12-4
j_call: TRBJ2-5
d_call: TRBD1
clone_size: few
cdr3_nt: TGTGCCAGCAGTACATCAGGGACAGTAGAAGAGACCCAGTACTTC
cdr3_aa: CASSTSGTVEETQYF

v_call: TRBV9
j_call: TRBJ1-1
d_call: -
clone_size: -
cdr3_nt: TGTGCCAGCAGCCGCCCCGGGGGAGGGACTGAAGCTTTCTTT
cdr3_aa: CASSRPGGGTEAFF

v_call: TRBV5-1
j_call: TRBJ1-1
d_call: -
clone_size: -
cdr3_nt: TGCGCCAGCAGCATAGAAGGGAACGGAGCTTTCTTT
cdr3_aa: CASSIEGNGAFF

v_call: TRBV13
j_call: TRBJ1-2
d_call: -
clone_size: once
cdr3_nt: TGTGCCAGCAGCTCCCAGGGTGCCTATGGCTACACCTTC
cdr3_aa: CASSSQGAYGYTF

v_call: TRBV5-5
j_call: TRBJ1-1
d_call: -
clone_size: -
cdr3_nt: TGTGCCAGCAGCTTTCAAGGGGACACTGAAGCTTTCTTT
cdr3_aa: CASSFQGDTEAFF

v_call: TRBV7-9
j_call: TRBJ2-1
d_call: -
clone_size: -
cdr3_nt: TGTGCCAGCAGCTTAGGGGACCCATACAATGAGCAGTTCTTC
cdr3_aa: CASSLGDPYNEQFF

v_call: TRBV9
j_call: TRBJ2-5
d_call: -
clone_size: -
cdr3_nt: TGTGCCAGCAGCGCGAGCTTATGGGAGACCCAGTACTTC
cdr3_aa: CASSASLWETQYF

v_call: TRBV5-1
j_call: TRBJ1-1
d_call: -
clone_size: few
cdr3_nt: TGCGCCAGCAGCTGGGACGGAGACACTGAAGCTTTCTTT
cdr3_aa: CASSWDGDTEAFF

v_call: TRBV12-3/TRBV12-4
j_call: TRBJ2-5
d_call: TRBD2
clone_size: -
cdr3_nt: TGTGCCAGCAGTTTCTCCGGGGGGGCACGAGAGACCCAGTACTTC
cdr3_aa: CASSFSGGARETQYF

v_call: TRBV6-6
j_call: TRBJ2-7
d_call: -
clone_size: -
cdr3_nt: TGTGCCAGCCAATCTAGAGGTGGGAGGCCTCGAGGATACGAGCAGTACTTC
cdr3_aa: CASQSRGGRPRGYEQYF

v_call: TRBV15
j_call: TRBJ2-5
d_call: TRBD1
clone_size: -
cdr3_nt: TGTGCCACCAGCAGAGATCCGGGACAGGGGAGGGAGACCCAGTACTTC
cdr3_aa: CATSRDPGQGRETQYF